The present entry profiles one TCR beta chain with its context. Likely a read error: the CDR3 ends without its conserved phenylalanine or tryptophan. Profiled with immunoSEQ multiplex PCR; TCRdb holds only in-frame clones, not every one. This table has hundreds of thousands of clones, 76% appearing once. V dropped 5 bases and J dropped 2 bases, with 16 bases sitting between them. This CDR3 is 17 amino acids long. Germline CDR1 LNHDA, CDR2 SQIVND (reference sequence). The entry originates in a study of shared clonotypes between healthy human individuals. V gene TRBV19 combines with J gene TRBJ2-6, with D possibly TRBD2 on 5 matching bases. This clonotype originated in a woman aged 40 to 50 in good health. Some clones in this sample may be carry-over from other donors' samples. Source material: PBMCs. The DNA for the CDR3 is TGTGCCAGTAGTGCTCCGGGAAGGATCGCTGGGGCCAACGTCCTGACTCTC. Amino acids: CASSAPGRIAGANVLTL.